The 8 T cell receptor beta chains listed next were all sequenced from one sample in a study of blood T cell repertoires in COVID-19. Clones were read by immunoSEQ multiplex PCR, and TCRdb kept only the in-frame ones, dropping some. The repertoire holds under 300,000 clones, with approximately 91% as singletons. Sequencing was carried out using PBMCs or T cells enriched from blood (not recorded which). The receptors shown here come from a human donor in a cohort exposed to, infected with or recovered from COVID-19 (not recorded which). The donor label of this sample is uncertain.

CDR3 sequence reads: CASSQEVGTEAFF. The CDR3 nucleotides are TGTGCCAGCAGCCAAGAAGTCGGGACTGAAGCTTTCTTT. This chain connects TRBV3-1 (or the pseudogene TRBV3-2) to TRBJ1-1; no definite D call. This CDR3 region has 13 residues. Per the germline V gene, CDR1 is LGHDT and CDR2 is YNNKEL (reference sequence). Trimming took off 0 bases at V and 5 bases at J, with 7 bases between the two ends.

V usage is TRBV27 and J usage is TRBJ2-1; the D gene is possibly TRBD2 (5 bases). Germline V gives CDR1 MNHEY, CDR2 SMNVEV (reference sequence). This CDR3 contains 17 residues. Trimming stripped 3 bases from V and 2 bases from J, with 17 bases between. CDR3 DNA sequence: TGTGCCAGCAGTTTCCTCGACACGGGATTCACCTACAATGAGCAGTTCTTC. Amino acids: CASSFLDTGFTYNEQFF.

The chain carries TRBV7-3 and TRBJ2-3; the D gene is possibly TRBD1 (5 bases). Trimming removed 1 base from V and 4 bases from J, with 6 bases in between. This CDR3 contains 13 residues. Germline V gene data show CDR1 as SGHTA and CDR2 as FQGTGA. CDR3 protein: CASSLSRADTQYF. For the CDR3, the DNA is TGTGCCAGCAGCTTAAGCAGGGCAGATACGCAGTATTTT.

The rearrangement joins TRBV7-8 to TRBJ2-5, with TRBD2 matching 9 bases. This CDR3 spans 18 amino acids. The ends lost 3 bases at V and 2 bases at J; junction bases unmatched: 13. CDR1 and CDR2 (germline): SGHVS, FQNEAQ. CDR3: CASSLVQVLAGLQETQYF. CDR3 nucleotide sequence: TGTGCCAGCAGCTTGGTTCAGGTTCTAGCGGGGCTTCAAGAGACCCAGTACTTC.

The chain is built from TRBV19 and TRBJ2-1; unclear D gene. Trimming took 3 bases from V and 3 from J, leaving 9 bases between them. The germline V gene has CDR1 LNHDA and CDR2 SQIVND (reference sequence). CDR3 length equals 14 residues. CDR3 in amino acids: CASSITLGYNEQFF. The CDR3 DNA sequence: TGTGCCAGTAGTATCACTCTCGGCTACAATGAGCAGTTCTTC.

The rearrangement uses TRBV5-1 and TRBJ2-5; the D gene is possibly TRBD1 (5 bases). CDR1 is SGHRS and CDR2 is YFSETQ in the germline V gene. V gave up 3 bases and J gave up 5 bases, with 17 bases separating them. The CDR3 is 15 residues long. CDR3 nucleotides: TGCGCCAGCAGCTACGAGAATGGGGCCCCCGAGACCCAGTACTTC. It yields the protein CASSYENGAPETQYF.

The gene calls are TRBV6-5 and TRBJ1-2, with 11 bases lining up with TRBD1. The J segment lost 4 bases and the V segment lost 2 bases, leaving 3 bases of the junction unmatched. The CDR3 is 15 amino acids. Germline CDR1 is MNHEY and CDR2 is SVGAGI. In DNA form, the CDR3 reads TGTGCCAGCAGTTACGATGGACAGGGGGCCTATGGCTACACCTTC. This sequence encodes CASSYDGQGAYGYTF.

The chain has TRBV5-1 and TRBJ1-4; TRBD1 is a possible D gene (6 bases). This CDR3 spans 15 amino acids. Trimming left V 0 bases short and J 8 bases short, with 14 bases between. Per germline, CDR1 SGHRS and CDR2 YFSETQ. The chain's CDR3 is CASSLASGESEKLFF. Written as DNA, the CDR3 is TGCGCCAGCAGCTTGGCCTCAGGGGAAAGCGAAAAACTGTTTTTT.